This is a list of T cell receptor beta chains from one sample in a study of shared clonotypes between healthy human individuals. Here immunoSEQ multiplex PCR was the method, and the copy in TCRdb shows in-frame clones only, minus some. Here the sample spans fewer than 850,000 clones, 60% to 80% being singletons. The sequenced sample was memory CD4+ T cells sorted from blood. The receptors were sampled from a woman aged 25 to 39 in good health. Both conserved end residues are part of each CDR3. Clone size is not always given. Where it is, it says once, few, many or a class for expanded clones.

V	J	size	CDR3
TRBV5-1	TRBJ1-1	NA	CASSFGQGLTITEAFF
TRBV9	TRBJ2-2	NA	CASSATRGGTLKAGELFF
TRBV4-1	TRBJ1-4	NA	CASSQRGTGTVIGKLFF
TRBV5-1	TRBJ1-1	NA	CASSRAGGDTEAFF
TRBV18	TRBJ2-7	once	CASSLSSYEQYF
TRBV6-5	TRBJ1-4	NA	CASSARGRTNEKLFF
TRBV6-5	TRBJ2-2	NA	CASSYSFSLHTGELFF
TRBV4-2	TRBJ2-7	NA	CASSGARTGGEQYF
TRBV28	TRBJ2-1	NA	CASSGARAGNEQFF
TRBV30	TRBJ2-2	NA	CAWSVGVRSGELFF
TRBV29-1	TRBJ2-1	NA	CSGRPAGGNEQFF
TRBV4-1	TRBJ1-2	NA	CASSQSGGIGYTF
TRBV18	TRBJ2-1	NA	CASSPPLTSGEQFF
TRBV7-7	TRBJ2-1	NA	CASSTSQYNEQFF
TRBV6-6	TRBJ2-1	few	CASTGTLAGAYNEQFF
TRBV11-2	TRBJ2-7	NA	CASSGNSATVSYEQYF
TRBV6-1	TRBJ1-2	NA	CASSEAERTNYGYTF
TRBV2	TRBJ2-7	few	CASSVLREQYF
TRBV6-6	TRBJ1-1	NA	CASRTGWSGSTEAFF
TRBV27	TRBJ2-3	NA	CASSPLGQGTDTQYF
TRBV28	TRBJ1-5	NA	CASSGLGHYSNQPQHF
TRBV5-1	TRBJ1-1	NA	CASSLVIDGTEAFF
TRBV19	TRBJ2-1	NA	CASRNDVGVLGEQFF
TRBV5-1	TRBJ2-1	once	CASSFQGRDEQFF
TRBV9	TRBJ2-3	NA	CASSIGLAGVITDTQYF
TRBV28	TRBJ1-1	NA	CASSDRGRGSEAFF
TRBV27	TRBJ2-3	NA	CASSAGLAGTDTQYF
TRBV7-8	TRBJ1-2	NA	CASSPGLGGLDGYTF
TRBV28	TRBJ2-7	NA	CASSPRVYPEGRECTYEQYF
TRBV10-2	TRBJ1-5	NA	CASSGAANQPQHF
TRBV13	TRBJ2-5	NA	CASSVGGGSRGETQYF
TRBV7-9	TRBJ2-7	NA	CASSRGSNYEQYF
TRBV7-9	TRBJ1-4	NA	CASSGQVGEKLFF
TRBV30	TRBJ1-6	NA	CAWSTLSGWNSPLHF
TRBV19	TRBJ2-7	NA	CASRKLAGSYEQYF
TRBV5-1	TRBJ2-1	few	CASSPYPGLAGGPGSEQFF
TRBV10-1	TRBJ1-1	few	CASSPGQQTPFF
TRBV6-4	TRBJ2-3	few	CASTPGSGSTDTQYF
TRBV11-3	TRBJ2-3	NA	CASSRDRRSDTQYF
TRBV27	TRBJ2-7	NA	CASSLFITYEQYF